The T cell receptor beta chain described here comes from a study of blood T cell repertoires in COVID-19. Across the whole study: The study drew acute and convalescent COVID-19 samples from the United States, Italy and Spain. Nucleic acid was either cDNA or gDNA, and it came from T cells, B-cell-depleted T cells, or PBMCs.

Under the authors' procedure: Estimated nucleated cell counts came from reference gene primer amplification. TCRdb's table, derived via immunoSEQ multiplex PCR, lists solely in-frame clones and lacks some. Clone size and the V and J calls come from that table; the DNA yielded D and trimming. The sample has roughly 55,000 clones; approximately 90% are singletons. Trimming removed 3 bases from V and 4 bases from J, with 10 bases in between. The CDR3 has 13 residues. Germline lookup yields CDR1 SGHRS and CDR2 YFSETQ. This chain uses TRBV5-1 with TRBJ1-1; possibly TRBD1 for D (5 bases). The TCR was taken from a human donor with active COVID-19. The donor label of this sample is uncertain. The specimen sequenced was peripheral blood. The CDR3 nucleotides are TGCGCCAGCAGCTATGGGGGAGGCACTGAAGCTTTCTTT. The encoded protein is CASSYGGGTEAFF.